Listed below are T cell receptor beta chains from one sample, sequenced in a study of shared clonotypes between healthy human individuals. Generated by immunoSEQ multiplex PCR, the TCRdb table keeps only in-frame clones and is missing some. The table lists some 2.3 million clones, approximately 93% of them singletons, with 0.3% to 0.4% in the top ten. The specimen sequenced was naive CD4+ T cells from PBMCs. The receptor source for this set is a young man in good health. Some clones in this sample may be carry-over from other donors' samples. Both conserved end residues are trimmed from each CDR3.

J gene: TRBJ2-7
V gene: TRBV23-1
CDR3 protein: ASSSDRERLG

J gene: TRBJ2-7
V gene: TRBV27
CDR3 protein: ASSLKNLVGFGTGGLDEQY

J gene: TRBJ2-3
V gene: TRBV6-4
CDR3 protein: ASSMGLAGEGTDTQY

J gene: TRBJ2-3
V gene: TRBV5-1
CDR3 protein: ASSLAGSGSSDTQY

J gene: TRBJ1-5
V gene: TRBV7-2
CDR3 protein: ASSLAGTGSPQH

J gene: TRBJ2-5
V gene: TRBV27
CDR3 protein: ASSPSRLAGTQETQY

J gene: TRBJ1-5
V gene: TRBV18
CDR3 protein: ASSPGINQPQH

J gene: TRBJ2-7
V gene: TRBV30
CDR3 protein: AWSPTIAGVGEQY

J gene: TRBJ2-7
V gene: TRBV2
CDR3 protein: ASTSRTRSSYEQY

J gene: TRBJ2-5
V gene: TRBV10-2
CDR3 protein: ASSGGGLVETQY

J gene: TRBJ2-5
V gene: TRBV2
CDR3 protein: ASSVEGLIQETQY

J gene: TRBJ2-5
V gene: TRBV7-9
CDR3 protein: ASRTTDYQETQY

J gene: TRBJ2-1
V gene: TRBV11-2
CDR3 protein: ASSLGLALTYNEQF

J gene: TRBJ2-7
V gene: TRBV29-1
CDR3 protein: SAHYYDEQY

J gene: TRBJ2-1
V gene: TRBV7-3
CDR3 protein: ASSSRLAGYNEQF

J gene: .
V gene: TRBV30
CDR3 protein: AWSGGGYEQY

J gene: TRBJ2-7
V gene: TRBV5-1
CDR3 protein: ASSGPGLGNEQY

J gene: TRBJ1-3
V gene: TRBV6-1
CDR3 protein: AFRDRDGNTIY

J gene: TRBJ2-3
V gene: TRBV5-1
CDR3 protein: ASSPQGAGDTQY

J gene: TRBJ2-1
V gene: TRBV2
CDR3 protein: ASSGAARSYNEQF

J gene: TRBJ2-1
V gene: TRBV6-5
CDR3 protein: ASISAYNEQF

J gene: TRBJ2-4
V gene: TRBV27
CDR3 protein: ASREGGVGIQY

J gene: TRBJ2-7
V gene: TRBV4-1
CDR3 protein: ASSLPQGDPSYEQY

J gene: TRBJ2-3
V gene: TRBV11-3
CDR3 protein: ASSLDRGEQDTQY

J gene: TRBJ1-2
V gene: TRBV28
CDR3 protein: ASRQKGIANYGYT

J gene: TRBJ2-5
V gene: TRBV30
CDR3 protein: AWNRGHQETQY

J gene: TRBJ2-1
V gene: TRBV9
CDR3 protein: ASSVSTWGEQF

J gene: TRBJ1-4
V gene: TRBV5-4
CDR3 protein: ASSLATGGSEKLF

J gene: TRBJ1-2
V gene: TRBV28
CDR3 protein: ASSGPGRGDYGYT

J gene: TRBJ1-1
V gene: TRBV9
CDR3 protein: ASSVAYRNTEAF

J gene: TRBJ2-3
V gene: TRBV15
CDR3 protein: ATSRGDTQY

J gene: TRBJ2-2
V gene: TRBV5-1
CDR3 protein: ASSLSTPSSTGELF

J gene: TRBJ2-3
V gene: TRBV6-5
CDR3 protein: ASSYDRGPDTQY

J gene: TRBJ1-4
V gene: TRBV15
CDR3 protein: ATSRGDRGSNEKLF

J gene: TRBJ2-1
V gene: TRBV6-5
CDR3 protein: ASNNPGDSYNEQF

J gene: TRBJ2-7
V gene: TRBV9
CDR3 protein: ASSSGPGDEQY

J gene: TRBJ1-1
V gene: TRBV29-1
CDR3 protein: SGQTVNTEAF

J gene: TRBJ2-6
V gene: TRBV30
CDR3 protein: AWTLPGQGRSGANVLT

J gene: TRBJ2-1
V gene: TRBV7-2
CDR3 protein: ASLTDFHNEQF

J gene: TRBJ2-2
V gene: TRBV14
CDR3 protein: ASSQTRGGELF

J gene: TRBJ2-4
V gene: TRBV6-1
CDR3 protein: ATVTGRDRSPRQY

J gene: TRBJ1-1
V gene: TRBV5-1
CDR3 protein: ASSVGQGATEAF

J gene: TRBJ2-5
V gene: TRBV11-2
CDR3 protein: ASSQNTPQY

J gene: TRBJ2-5
V gene: TRBV11-2
CDR3 protein: ASSETGGVQETQY

J gene: TRBJ1-1
V gene: TRBV19
CDR3 protein: ASSPQTGMDTEAF

J gene: TRBJ1-1
V gene: TRBV5-1
CDR3 protein: ASSFQGAGTEAF